This is a list of T cell receptor beta chains from one sample in a study of identical twins. TCRdb passed the 5' RACE reads through MiXCR, listing each CDR3 protein once. Among roughly 630,000 distinct CDR3 sequences listed, 7% to 7.5% were seen once. The data were also submitted as part of a second study, on yellow fever vaccine responses in identical twins.

The sequenced sample consisted of PBMCs. Receptors were obtained from a young woman in good health. Both conserved end residues are part of each CDR3. Fields, in order: clone size, J gene, D gene, V gene, CDR3 DNA, CDR3 protein. A D gene is named only where the DNA matches it firmly. Size values are once, few and many counts, or a class for expanded clones, and some rows have none.

abundance: many
j_gene: TRBJ2-3
d_gene: TRBD1
v_gene: TRBV20-1
CDR3nt: TGCAGTGCTAATGGACAGGGTGACACAGATACGCAGTATTTT
CDR3aa: CSANGQGDTDTQYF

abundance: few
j_gene: TRBJ2-1
d_gene: NA
v_gene: TRBV10-3
CDR3nt: TGTGCCATCAGTGAGTCGGGGTTTGGCTACAATGAGCAGTTCTTC
CDR3aa: CAISESGFGYNEQFF

abundance: many
j_gene: TRBJ2-1
d_gene: NA
v_gene: TRBV7-2
CDR3nt: TGTGCCAGCAGCTTAGTGTGGGTCTTCTACAATGAGCAGTTCTTC
CDR3aa: CASSLVWVFYNEQFF

abundance: NA
j_gene: TRBJ2-1
d_gene: TRBD2
v_gene: TRBV2
CDR3nt: TGTGCCAGCAGGGCTAGCGGGAGCGAGCCCTACAATGAGCAGTTCTTC
CDR3aa: CASRASGSEPYNEQFF

abundance: NA
j_gene: TRBJ1-1
d_gene: TRBD1
v_gene: TRBV4-1
CDR3nt: TGCGCCAGCAGCCAAGAGGGGACAGGGATCACTGAAGCTTTCTTT
CDR3aa: CASSQEGTGITEAFF

abundance: NA
j_gene: TRBJ2-2
d_gene: TRBD1
v_gene: TRBV5-1
CDR3nt: TGCGCCAGCAGCCGGGACAGGGGGCACGGCGGGGAGCTGTTTTTT
CDR3aa: CASSRDRGHGGELFF

abundance: few
j_gene: TRBJ2-2
d_gene: NA
v_gene: TRBV7-2
CDR3nt: TGTGCCAGCAGCTTAGCGGAGGGGGTAAACACCGGGGAGCTGTTTTTT
CDR3aa: CASSLAEGVNTGELFF

abundance: few
j_gene: TRBJ1-1
d_gene: TRBD1
v_gene: TRBV4-1
CDR3nt: TGCGCCAGCAGCCAGCCCGGGACAGCTGAAGCTTTCTTT
CDR3aa: CASSQPGTAEAFF

abundance: few
j_gene: TRBJ2-6
d_gene: NA
v_gene: TRBV29-1
CDR3nt: TGCAGCGTTGGGGATTTGGGTCCCGGGGCCAACGTCCTGACTTTC
CDR3aa: CSVGDLGPGANVLTF

abundance: NA
j_gene: TRBJ2-4
d_gene: TRBD2
v_gene: TRBV28
CDR3nt: TGTGCCAGCAGCCTAGGGGCCAAGCGGACTAGCGGAAACAAAAACATTCAGTACTTC
CDR3aa: CASSLGAKRTSGNKNIQYF

abundance: many
j_gene: TRBJ1-1
d_gene: NA
v_gene: TRBV20-1
CDR3nt: TGCAGTGCTAGAGAGGTAGGGGAGGGGACTGAAGCTTTCTTT
CDR3aa: CSAREVGEGTEAFF

abundance: many
j_gene: TRBJ1-1
d_gene: NA
v_gene: TRBV3-1
CDR3nt: TGTGCCAGCAGCCGTGGGGACACTGAAGCTTTCTTT
CDR3aa: CASSRGDTEAFF

abundance: few
j_gene: TRBJ2-1
d_gene: NA
v_gene: TRBV7-6
CDR3nt: TGTGCCAGCAGCTATTACAGGGTGGGGGACTACAATGAGCAGTTCTTC
CDR3aa: CASSYYRVGDYNEQFF

abundance: NA
j_gene: TRBJ1-2
d_gene: NA
v_gene: TRBV6-1
CDR3nt: TGTGCCAGCACCTGGGCCACGGATGGCTACACCTTC
CDR3aa: CASTWATDGYTF

abundance: many
j_gene: TRBJ2-1
d_gene: TRBD2
v_gene: TRBV28
CDR3nt: TGTGCCAGCATTCGGACTAGCGGGAGATCCTCCTACAATGAGCAGTTCTTC
CDR3aa: CASIRTSGRSSYNEQFF

abundance: once
j_gene: TRBJ2-1
d_gene: NA
v_gene: TRBV6-1
CDR3nt: TGTGCCAGCAGCCCCCACAAGGAGGGGATCAATCGATTGGTCAATGAGCAGTTCTTC
CDR3aa: CASSPHKEGINRLVNEQFF

abundance: few
j_gene: TRBJ2-5
d_gene: TRBD2
v_gene: TRBV7-9
CDR3nt: TGTGCCAGCAGCTTAGGTAGCGGGAGTATGGAGACCCAGTACTTC
CDR3aa: CASSLGSGSMETQYF

abundance: few
j_gene: TRBJ2-1
d_gene: TRBD1
v_gene: TRBV2
CDR3nt: TGTGCCAGCAGTACACAGGGGGCCGAGAATGAGCAGTTCTTC
CDR3aa: CASSTQGAENEQFF

abundance: few
j_gene: TRBJ1-6
d_gene: NA
v_gene: TRBV14
CDR3nt: TGTGCCAGCAGCCACACAGCGACAGTCTCGGCTTCACCCCTCCACTTT
CDR3aa: CASSHTATVSASPLHF

abundance: few
j_gene: TRBJ2-1
d_gene: TRBD1
v_gene: TRBV24-1
CDR3nt: TGTGCCACCAGTGATTCTCGGGACAGGGTCTATGAGCAGTTCTTC
CDR3aa: CATSDSRDRVYEQFF

abundance: NA
j_gene: TRBJ2-5
d_gene: TRBD1
v_gene: TRBV7-3
CDR3nt: TGTGCCAGCAGCAGAACGGGACAGGGCCAGGAGACCCAGTACTTC
CDR3aa: CASSRTGQGQETQYF

abundance: NA
j_gene: TRBJ1-3
d_gene: NA
v_gene: TRBV6-1
CDR3nt: TGTGCCAGCAGTCCGGGACAACCTGGAAACACCATATATTTT
CDR3aa: CASSPGQPGNTIYF

abundance: few
j_gene: TRBJ2-3
d_gene: TRBD2
v_gene: TRBV29-1
CDR3nt: TGCAGCGTTGACCCCATAGCGGGAGGGAGGACAGATACGCAGTATTTT
CDR3aa: CSVDPIAGGRTDTQYF

abundance: many
j_gene: TRBJ2-3
d_gene: NA
v_gene: TRBV15
CDR3nt: TGTGCCACCAGCAGATCCCCCCTCACACAACCGACTAGAAACACAGATACGCAGTATTTT
CDR3aa: CATSRSPLTQPTRNTDTQYF

abundance: many
j_gene: TRBJ2-7
d_gene: TRBD2
v_gene: TRBV7-2
CDR3nt: TGTGCCAGCAGCCTCTTACTAGCGGGAGTAAGGAACGAGCAGTACTTC
CDR3aa: CASSLLLAGVRNEQYF

abundance: few
j_gene: TRBJ2-2
d_gene: NA
v_gene: TRBV12-3/TRBV12-4
CDR3nt: TGTGCCAGCAGTTTGGGGGGGGGCATCGGGGAGCTGTTTTTT
CDR3aa: CASSLGGGIGELFF

abundance: many
j_gene: TRBJ1-2
d_gene: NA
v_gene: TRBV29-1
CDR3nt: TGCAGCGTTGATAGCACCAGCTATGGCTACACCTTC
CDR3aa: CSVDSTSYGYTF

abundance: NA
j_gene: TRBJ2-1
d_gene: NA
v_gene: TRBV14
CDR3nt: TGTGCCAGCAGCGACGGAAAGGGGCGCTCCTACAATGAGCAGTTCTTC
CDR3aa: CASSDGKGRSYNEQFF

abundance: many
j_gene: TRBJ1-5
d_gene: NA
v_gene: TRBV15
CDR3nt: TGTGCCACCAGTCCAGGGATAAGTCAGCCCCAGCATTTT
CDR3aa: CATSPGISQPQHF

abundance: NA
j_gene: TRBJ2-4
d_gene: TRBD1
v_gene: TRBV3-1
CDR3nt: TGTGCCAGCAGCCTCCGGGACAGGAGTCAGTACTTC
CDR3aa: CASSLRDRSQYF

abundance: NA
j_gene: TRBJ2-7
d_gene: NA
v_gene: TRBV25-1
CDR3nt: TGTGCCAGCAGTGAATTAGGGAGGACTCCCGGATCCGAGCAGTACTTC
CDR3aa: CASSELGRTPGSEQYF

abundance: many
j_gene: TRBJ1-5
d_gene: NA
v_gene: TRBV12-3/TRBV12-4
CDR3nt: TGTGCCAGCAGTTCGGGACTCAATCAGCCCCAGCATTTT
CDR3aa: CASSSGLNQPQHF

abundance: many
j_gene: TRBJ2-7
d_gene: NA
v_gene: TRBV5-1
CDR3nt: TGCGCCAGCAGCCGCACAGGGAACGAGCAGTACTTC
CDR3aa: CASSRTGNEQYF

abundance: NA
j_gene: TRBJ1-1
d_gene: NA
v_gene: TRBV2
CDR3nt: TGTGCCACGCACCAACAGGGTGACACTGAAGCTTTCTTT
CDR3aa: CATHQQGDTEAFF

abundance: many
j_gene: TRBJ2-3
d_gene: NA
v_gene: TRBV9
CDR3nt: TGTGCCAGCAGCGGTAGCCCCACTCTCCTCACAGATACGCAGTATTTT
CDR3aa: CASSGSPTLLTDTQYF

abundance: NA
j_gene: TRBJ1-1
d_gene: NA
v_gene: TRBV27
CDR3nt: TGTGCCAGCAGTTTATCGGTGGAGGCAAACACTGAAGCTTTCTTT
CDR3aa: CASSLSVEANTEAFF

abundance: NA
j_gene: TRBJ1-2
d_gene: NA
v_gene: TRBV5-1
CDR3nt: TGCGCCAGCAGCTGGCGTACGGGGGCGAACGGCTATGGCTACACCTTC
CDR3aa: CASSWRTGANGYGYTF

abundance: few
j_gene: TRBJ1-3
d_gene: TRBD1
v_gene: TRBV20-1
CDR3nt: TGCAGTGCTCGGCCCGGGACAGGGACTGGAAACACCATATATTTT
CDR3aa: CSARPGTGTGNTIYF

abundance: few
j_gene: TRBJ2-1
d_gene: NA
v_gene: TRBV3-1
CDR3nt: TGTGCCAGCAGAAAAGCCTCCCTTTCAGTCTCGGGTAATGAGCAGTTCTTC
CDR3aa: CASRKASLSVSGNEQFF

abundance: NA
j_gene: TRBJ2-7
d_gene: TRBD2
v_gene: TRBV29-1
CDR3nt: TGCAGCGGTCAGCGGGGCTACGAGCAGTACTTC
CDR3aa: CSGQRGYEQYF

abundance: many
j_gene: TRBJ2-3
d_gene: TRBD1
v_gene: TRBV24-1
CDR3nt: TGTGCCACCAGGGGACAGCTCAACACAGATACGCAGTATTTT
CDR3aa: CATRGQLNTDTQYF

abundance: NA
j_gene: TRBJ2-3
d_gene: NA
v_gene: TRBV7-2
CDR3nt: TGTGCCAGCAGCGGTAAGGGCGGAGCCTTCGGTACGCAGTATTTT
CDR3aa: CASSGKGGAFGTQYF

abundance: NA
j_gene: TRBJ2-1
d_gene: NA
v_gene: TRBV5-1
CDR3nt: TGCGCCAGCAGCCCTGAAGTGGTTAGCTCCTACAATGAGCAGTTCTTC
CDR3aa: CASSPEVVSSYNEQFF

abundance: NA
j_gene: TRBJ2-4
d_gene: NA
v_gene: TRBV29-1
CDR3nt: TGCAGCATTGAAGATGGAGCGCTCATTCAGTACTTC
CDR3aa: CSIEDGALIQYF